The 4 T cell receptor beta chains listed next were all sequenced from one sample in a study of blood T cells in healthy people across ages. The second PCR ran about 6 to 11 cycles with a sample-barcoded 5' primer and J-beta primers. One entry per CDR3 protein, called by TCRdb with MiXCR from the 5' RACE reads. The profile shows over 1,500,000 distinct CDR3 sequences, just under 50% of them singletons. Material for sequencing was blood. The receptors here all came from a woman aged 40-49 years in good health.

The V gene is TRBV20-1, the J gene TRBJ2-3, with 8 bases aligning to TRBD2. J gave up 2 bases and V 0 bases, and 10 bases lay outside the gene matches. The CDR3 consists of 17 residues. CDR1 is DFQATT and CDR2 is SNEGSKA in the germline V gene (reference sequence). CDR3 in amino acids: CSARDYLGGGTTDTQYF. CDR3 coding DNA: TGCAGTGCTAGAGATTACCTCGGGGGGGGGACCACAGATACGCAGTATTTT.

The rearrangement links TRBV7-2 to TRBJ2-5; 12 bases agree with TRBD2. V shed 3 bases and J 5 bases; nucleotides not matched to a gene: 13. CDR3 size: 18 residues. From germline, CDR1 is SGHTA and CDR2 FQGNSA. CDR3 in DNA: TGTGCCAGCAGCTTTGGTTCGCTAGCGGGGGGGCCCGGGGAGACCCAGTACTTC. It is translated as CASSFGSLAGGPGETQYF.

The chain joins TRBV20-1 to TRBJ2-7; 11 positions match TRBD2. After removal of 0 bases from V and 3 bases from J, the junction contained 7 bases not matched to a gene. The CDR3 is made up of 16 amino acids. Germline values: CDR1 DFQATT, CDR2 SNEGSKA (reference sequence). In nucleotides, the CDR3 is TGCAGTGCTAGAGACGAAGGGACTAGCGGAATCTACGAGCAGTACTTC. This encodes CSARDEGTSGIYEQYF.

The chain links TRBV20-1 to TRBJ2-3, with a possible D match to TRBD1 (5 bases). Germline CDR1 reads DFQATT; CDR2 reads SNEGSKA (reference sequence). The CDR3 has 15 amino acids. Trimming cost V 4 bases and J 0 bases, with 14 bases left between them. CDR3 coding DNA: TGCAGTGCTATGCCCGGACATTTAAGCACAGATACGCAGTATTTT. It codes for CSAMPGHLSTDTQYF.